This T cell receptor beta chain was documented in a study of T cells after yellow fever vaccination. Study results and limitations: Most clones from primary vaccination resurfaced after the booster (96% CD4, over 75% CD8). Within FACS-sorted repertoires, abundant clonotypes contaminating from the bulk population could be present. Overlap between CD4 and CD8 compartments was detected for a small share of clonotypes.

This clonotype turned up a few times. Its specificity is unknown. Germline V lookup: CDR1 SGHDN, CDR2 FVKESK. V shed 0 bases and J 6 bases; nucleotides not matched to a gene: 12. CDR3 length equals 17 residues. 5'RACE template switching added a universal primer site and UMIs to TCR cDNA. TCRdb recomputed calls from the 5' RACE reads with MiXCR, one row per CDR3 protein. The sample has around 110,000 distinct CDR3 sequences, roughly 8.9% seen once. This sequence originates from a man aged 25-45 years who received the YFV17D yellow fever vaccine. Sequencing was performed on CD8+ T cells sorted from PBMCs, taken 45 days after the yellow fever booster vaccination. The chain couples TRBV14 to TRBJ2-3, with 7 bases that match TRBD2. The CDR3 DNA follows: TGTGCCAGCAGCCAAGAAAGAACTAGCGTGCCCCAGGATACGCAGTATTTT. It is translated as CASSQERTSVPQDTQYF.